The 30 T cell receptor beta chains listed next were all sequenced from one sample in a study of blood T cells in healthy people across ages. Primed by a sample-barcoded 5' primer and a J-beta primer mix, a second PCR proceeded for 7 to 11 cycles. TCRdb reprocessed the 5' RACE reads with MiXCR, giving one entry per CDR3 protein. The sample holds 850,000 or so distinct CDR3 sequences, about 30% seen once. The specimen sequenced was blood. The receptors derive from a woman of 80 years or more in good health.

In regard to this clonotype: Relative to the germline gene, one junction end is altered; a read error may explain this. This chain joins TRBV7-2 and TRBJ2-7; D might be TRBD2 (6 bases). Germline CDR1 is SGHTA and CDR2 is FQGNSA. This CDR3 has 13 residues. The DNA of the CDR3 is TGTGCCAGCAGCTTCCCGGGGGACCGTGAGCCGTACTTC. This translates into CASSFPGDREPYF.

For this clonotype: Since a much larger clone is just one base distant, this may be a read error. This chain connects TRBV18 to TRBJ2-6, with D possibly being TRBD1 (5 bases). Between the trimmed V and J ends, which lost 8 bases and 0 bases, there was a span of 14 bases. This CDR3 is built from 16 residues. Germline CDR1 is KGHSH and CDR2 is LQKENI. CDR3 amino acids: CASPLQGSSGANVLTF. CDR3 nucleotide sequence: TGTGCCAGCCCACTTCAGGGAAGCTCTGGGGCCAACGTCCTGACTTTC.

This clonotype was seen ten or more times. CDR3 coding DNA: TGCAGTGCGGAAGGAATGGTCCAGGGCCTCTACGAGCAGTACTTC. It translates to CSAEGMVQGLYEQYF. The V call is TRBV20-1, the J call TRBJ2-7; D perhaps matches TRBD1 (5 bases). V lost 6 bases to trimming and J lost 3 bases, with 21 bases between them. Germline V gene data show CDR1 as DFQATT and CDR2 as SNEGSKA (reference sequence). The CDR3 has 15 residues.

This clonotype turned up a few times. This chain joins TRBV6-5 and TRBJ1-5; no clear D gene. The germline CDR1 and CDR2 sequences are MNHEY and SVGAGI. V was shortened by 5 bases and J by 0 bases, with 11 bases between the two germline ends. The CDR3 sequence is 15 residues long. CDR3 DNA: TGTGCCAGCAGTAACGACGGATATAGCAATCAGCCCCAGCATTTT. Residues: CASSNDGYSNQPQHF.

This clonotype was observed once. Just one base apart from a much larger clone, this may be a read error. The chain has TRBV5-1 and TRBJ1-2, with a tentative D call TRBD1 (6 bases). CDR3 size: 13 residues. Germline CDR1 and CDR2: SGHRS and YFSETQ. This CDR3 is CASSPQGLGGYAF. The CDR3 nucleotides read TGCGCCAGCAGTCCTCAGGGTCTTGGGGGCTACGCCTTC.

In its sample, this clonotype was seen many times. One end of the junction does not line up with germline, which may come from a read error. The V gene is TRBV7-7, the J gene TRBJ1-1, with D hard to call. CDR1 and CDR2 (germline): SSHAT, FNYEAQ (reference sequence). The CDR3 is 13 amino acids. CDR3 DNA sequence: TGTGCTAGCAGCTCCCGGGAGAACACTGAAGCTTTCTTT. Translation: CASSSRENTEAFF.

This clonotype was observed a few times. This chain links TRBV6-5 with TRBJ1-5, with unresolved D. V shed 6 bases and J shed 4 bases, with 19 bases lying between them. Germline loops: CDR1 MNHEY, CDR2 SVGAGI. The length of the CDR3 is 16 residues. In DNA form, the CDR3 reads TGTGCCAGCAGCCGCAGGTTTTTCAACGTAAATCAGCCCCAGCATTTT. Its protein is CASSRRFFNVNQPQHF.

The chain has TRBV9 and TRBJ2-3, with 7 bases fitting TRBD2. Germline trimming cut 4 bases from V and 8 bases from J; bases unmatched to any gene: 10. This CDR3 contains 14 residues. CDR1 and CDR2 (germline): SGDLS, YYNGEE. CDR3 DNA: TGTGCCAGCAGCCTAAGCGGGGCTCGGGGTACGCAGTATTTT. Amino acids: CASSLSGARGTQYF.

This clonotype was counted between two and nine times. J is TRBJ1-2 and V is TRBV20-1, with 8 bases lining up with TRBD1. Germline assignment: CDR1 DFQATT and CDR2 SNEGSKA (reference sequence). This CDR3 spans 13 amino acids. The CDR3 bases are TGCAGCCCTAGACCGACAGGGGTTGCCGGCTACACCTTC. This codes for CSPRPTGVAGYTF.

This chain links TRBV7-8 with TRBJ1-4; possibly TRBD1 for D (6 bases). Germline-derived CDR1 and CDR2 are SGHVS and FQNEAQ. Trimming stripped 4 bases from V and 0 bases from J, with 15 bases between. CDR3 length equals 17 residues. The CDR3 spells CASSSSGAGATNEKLFF. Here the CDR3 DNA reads TGTGCCAGCAGCTCATCGGGGGCGGGAGCAACTAATGAAAAACTGTTTTTT.

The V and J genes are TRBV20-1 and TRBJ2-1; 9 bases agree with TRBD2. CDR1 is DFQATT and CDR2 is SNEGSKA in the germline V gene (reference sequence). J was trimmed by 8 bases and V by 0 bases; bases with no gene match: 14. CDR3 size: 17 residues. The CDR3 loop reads CSARDVRTRGGLDEQFF. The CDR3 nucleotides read TGCAGTGCTAGAGATGTTCGGACGCGGGGGGGCTTGGATGAGCAGTTCTTC.

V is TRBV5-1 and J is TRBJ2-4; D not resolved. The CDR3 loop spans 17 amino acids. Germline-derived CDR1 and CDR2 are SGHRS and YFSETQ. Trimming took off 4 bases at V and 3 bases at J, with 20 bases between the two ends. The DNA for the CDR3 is TGCGCCAGCAGCCCTCCTAACGTAGACGGTGACAAAAACATTCAGTACTTC. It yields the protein CASSPPNVDGDKNIQYF.

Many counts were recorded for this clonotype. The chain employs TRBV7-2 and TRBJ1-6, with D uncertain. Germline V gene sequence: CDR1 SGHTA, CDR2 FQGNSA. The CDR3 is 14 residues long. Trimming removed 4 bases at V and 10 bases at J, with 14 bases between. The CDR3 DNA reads TGTGCCAGCAGCTCCGCGATATCACGCTCACCCCTCCACTTT. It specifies CASSSAISRSPLHF. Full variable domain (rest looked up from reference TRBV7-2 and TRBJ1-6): GAGVSQSPSNKVTEKGKDVELRCDPISGHTALYWYRQSLGQGLEFLIYFQGNSAPDKSGLPSDRFSAERTGGSVSTLTIQRTQQEDSAVYLCASSSAISRSPLHFGNGTRLTVT.

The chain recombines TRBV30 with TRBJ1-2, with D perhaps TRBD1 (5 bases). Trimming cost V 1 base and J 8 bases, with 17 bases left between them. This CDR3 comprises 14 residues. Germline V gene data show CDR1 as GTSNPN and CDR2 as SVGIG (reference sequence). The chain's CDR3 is CAWSGGPFPGGYTF. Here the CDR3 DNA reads TGTGCCTGGAGTGGGGGCCCTTTCCCTGGGGGCTACACCTTC.

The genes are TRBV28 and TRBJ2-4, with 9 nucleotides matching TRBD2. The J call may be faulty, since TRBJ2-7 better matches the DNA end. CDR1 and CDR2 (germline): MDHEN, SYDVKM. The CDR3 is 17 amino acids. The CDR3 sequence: CASSLGSAGGVYNEQYF. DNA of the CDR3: TGTGCCAGCAGTTTGGGGTCAGCGGGAGGAGTGTATAACGAGCAGTACTTC.

The CDR3 region is CASSFQGWKNTEAFF. In DNA, the CDR3 is TGTGCCAGCAGTTTCCAGGGGTGGAAGAACACTGAAGCTTTCTTT. The chain joins TRBV12-3 or TRBV12-4 to TRBJ1-1; D may be TRBD1 (6 bases). The V gene lost 3 bases and the J gene lost 1 base, with 12 bases spanning the gap. The CDR3 loop spans 15 amino acids.

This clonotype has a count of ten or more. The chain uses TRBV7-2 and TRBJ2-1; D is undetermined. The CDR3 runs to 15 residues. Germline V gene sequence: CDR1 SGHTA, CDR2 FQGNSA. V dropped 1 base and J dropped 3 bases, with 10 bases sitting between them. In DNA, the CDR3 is TGTGCCAGCAGCTTAGATCCGGGCGACTACAATGAGCAGTTCTTC. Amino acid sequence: CASSLDPGDYNEQFF.

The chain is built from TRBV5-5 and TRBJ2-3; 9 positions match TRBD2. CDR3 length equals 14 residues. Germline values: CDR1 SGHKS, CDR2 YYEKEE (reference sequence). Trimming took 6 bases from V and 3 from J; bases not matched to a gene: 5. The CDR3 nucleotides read TGTGCCAGCAACCGACTAGCGGCTACAGATACGCAGTATTTT. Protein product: CASNRLAATDTQYF.

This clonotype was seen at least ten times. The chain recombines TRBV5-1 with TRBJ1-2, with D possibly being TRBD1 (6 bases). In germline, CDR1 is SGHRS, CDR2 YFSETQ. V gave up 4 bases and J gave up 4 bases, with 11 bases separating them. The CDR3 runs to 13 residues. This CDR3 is CASSPRGAYGYTF. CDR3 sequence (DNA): TGCGCCAGCAGCCCCCGGGGGGCCTATGGCTACACCTTC.

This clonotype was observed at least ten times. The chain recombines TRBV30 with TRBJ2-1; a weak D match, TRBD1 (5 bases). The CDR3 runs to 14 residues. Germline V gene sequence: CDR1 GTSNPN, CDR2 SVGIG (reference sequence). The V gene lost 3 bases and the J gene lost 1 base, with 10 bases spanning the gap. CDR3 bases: TGTGCCTGGAGCAGACAGCCTTCCTACAATGAGCAGTTCTTC. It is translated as CAWSRQPSYNEQFF.

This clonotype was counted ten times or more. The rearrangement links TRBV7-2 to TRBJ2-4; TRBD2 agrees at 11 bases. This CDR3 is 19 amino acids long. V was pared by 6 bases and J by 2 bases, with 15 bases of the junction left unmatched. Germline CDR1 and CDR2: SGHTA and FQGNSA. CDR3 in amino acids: CASSRGTSGIPGSKNIQYF. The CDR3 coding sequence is TGTGCCAGCAGTCGGGGGACTAGCGGAATACCTGGGTCCAAAAACATTCAGTACTTC.

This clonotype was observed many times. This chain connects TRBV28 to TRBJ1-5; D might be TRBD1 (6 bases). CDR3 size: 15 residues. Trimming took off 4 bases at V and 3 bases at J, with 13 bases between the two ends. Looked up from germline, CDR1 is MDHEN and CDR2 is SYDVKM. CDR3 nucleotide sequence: TGTGCCAGCAGTTCGGGGGCGGTCTACAATCAGCCCCAGCATTTT. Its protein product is CASSSGAVYNQPQHF.

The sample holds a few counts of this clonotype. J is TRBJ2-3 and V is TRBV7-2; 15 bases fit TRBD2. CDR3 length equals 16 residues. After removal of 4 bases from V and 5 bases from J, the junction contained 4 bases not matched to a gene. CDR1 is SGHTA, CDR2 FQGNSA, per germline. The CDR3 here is CASSSGGLAGGDTQYF. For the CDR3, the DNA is TGTGCCAGCAGCTCGGGGGGACTAGCGGGGGGAGATACGCAGTATTTT.

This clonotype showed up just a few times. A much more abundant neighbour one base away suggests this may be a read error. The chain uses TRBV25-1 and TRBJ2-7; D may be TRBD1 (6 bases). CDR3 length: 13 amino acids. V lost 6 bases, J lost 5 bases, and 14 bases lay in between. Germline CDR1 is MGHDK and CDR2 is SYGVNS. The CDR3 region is CASRAVRGHEQYF. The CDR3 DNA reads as TGTGCCAGCAGGGCCGTCAGGGGCCACGAGCAGTACTTC.

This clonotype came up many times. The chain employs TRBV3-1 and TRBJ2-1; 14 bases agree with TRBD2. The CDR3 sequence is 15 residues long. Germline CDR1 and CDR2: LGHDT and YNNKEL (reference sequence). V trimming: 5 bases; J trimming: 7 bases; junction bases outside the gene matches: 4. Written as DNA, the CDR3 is TGTGCCAGCAGCTCCCGACTAGCGGGGGGGAATGAGCAGTTCTTC. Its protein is CASSSRLAGGNEQFF.

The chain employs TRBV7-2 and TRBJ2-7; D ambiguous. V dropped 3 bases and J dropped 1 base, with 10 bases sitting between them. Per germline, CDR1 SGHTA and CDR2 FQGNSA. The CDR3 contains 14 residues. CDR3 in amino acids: CASSFSPISYEQYF. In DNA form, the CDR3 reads TGTGCCAGCAGCTTTTCCCCCATATCCTACGAGCAGTACTTC. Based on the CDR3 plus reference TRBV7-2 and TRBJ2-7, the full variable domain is GAGVSQSPSNKVTEKGKDVELRCDPISGHTALYWYRQSLGQGLEFLIYFQGNSAPDKSGLPSDRFSAERTGGSVSTLTIQRTQQEDSAVYLCASSFSPISYEQYFGPGTRLTVT.

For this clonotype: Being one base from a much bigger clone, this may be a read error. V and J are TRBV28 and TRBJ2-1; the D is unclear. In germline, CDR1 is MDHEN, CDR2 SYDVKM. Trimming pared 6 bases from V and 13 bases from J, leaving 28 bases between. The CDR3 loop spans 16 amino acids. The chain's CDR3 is CASSSLHLTQVETQFF. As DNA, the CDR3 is TGTGCCAGCAGCTCTCTCCACTTGACTCAGGTAGAGACCCAGTTCTTC.

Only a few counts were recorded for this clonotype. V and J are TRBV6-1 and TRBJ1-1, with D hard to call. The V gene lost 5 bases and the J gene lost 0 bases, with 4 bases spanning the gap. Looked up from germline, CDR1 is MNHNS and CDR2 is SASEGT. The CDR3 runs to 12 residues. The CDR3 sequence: CASSHMNTEAFF. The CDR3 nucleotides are TGTGCCAGCAGTCACATGAACACTGAAGCTTTCTTT.

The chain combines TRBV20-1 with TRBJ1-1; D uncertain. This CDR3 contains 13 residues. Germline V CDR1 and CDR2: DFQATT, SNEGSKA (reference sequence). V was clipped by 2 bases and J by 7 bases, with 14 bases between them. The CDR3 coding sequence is TGCAGTGCTAGAATCCGGAGGGCTAATGAAGCTTTCTTT. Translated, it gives CSARIRRANEAFF.

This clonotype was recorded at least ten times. CDR3 sequence reads: CASSPSGQGANYGYTF. The DNA of the CDR3 is TGTGCCAGCAGCCCATCGGGACAGGGGGCGAACTATGGCTACACCTTC. The gene calls are TRBV7-9 and TRBJ1-2; 12 bases agree with TRBD1. This CDR3 is built from 16 residues. Germline assignment: CDR1 SEHNR and CDR2 FQNEAQ (reference sequence). J was trimmed by 2 bases and V by 5 bases; bases with no gene match: 6.